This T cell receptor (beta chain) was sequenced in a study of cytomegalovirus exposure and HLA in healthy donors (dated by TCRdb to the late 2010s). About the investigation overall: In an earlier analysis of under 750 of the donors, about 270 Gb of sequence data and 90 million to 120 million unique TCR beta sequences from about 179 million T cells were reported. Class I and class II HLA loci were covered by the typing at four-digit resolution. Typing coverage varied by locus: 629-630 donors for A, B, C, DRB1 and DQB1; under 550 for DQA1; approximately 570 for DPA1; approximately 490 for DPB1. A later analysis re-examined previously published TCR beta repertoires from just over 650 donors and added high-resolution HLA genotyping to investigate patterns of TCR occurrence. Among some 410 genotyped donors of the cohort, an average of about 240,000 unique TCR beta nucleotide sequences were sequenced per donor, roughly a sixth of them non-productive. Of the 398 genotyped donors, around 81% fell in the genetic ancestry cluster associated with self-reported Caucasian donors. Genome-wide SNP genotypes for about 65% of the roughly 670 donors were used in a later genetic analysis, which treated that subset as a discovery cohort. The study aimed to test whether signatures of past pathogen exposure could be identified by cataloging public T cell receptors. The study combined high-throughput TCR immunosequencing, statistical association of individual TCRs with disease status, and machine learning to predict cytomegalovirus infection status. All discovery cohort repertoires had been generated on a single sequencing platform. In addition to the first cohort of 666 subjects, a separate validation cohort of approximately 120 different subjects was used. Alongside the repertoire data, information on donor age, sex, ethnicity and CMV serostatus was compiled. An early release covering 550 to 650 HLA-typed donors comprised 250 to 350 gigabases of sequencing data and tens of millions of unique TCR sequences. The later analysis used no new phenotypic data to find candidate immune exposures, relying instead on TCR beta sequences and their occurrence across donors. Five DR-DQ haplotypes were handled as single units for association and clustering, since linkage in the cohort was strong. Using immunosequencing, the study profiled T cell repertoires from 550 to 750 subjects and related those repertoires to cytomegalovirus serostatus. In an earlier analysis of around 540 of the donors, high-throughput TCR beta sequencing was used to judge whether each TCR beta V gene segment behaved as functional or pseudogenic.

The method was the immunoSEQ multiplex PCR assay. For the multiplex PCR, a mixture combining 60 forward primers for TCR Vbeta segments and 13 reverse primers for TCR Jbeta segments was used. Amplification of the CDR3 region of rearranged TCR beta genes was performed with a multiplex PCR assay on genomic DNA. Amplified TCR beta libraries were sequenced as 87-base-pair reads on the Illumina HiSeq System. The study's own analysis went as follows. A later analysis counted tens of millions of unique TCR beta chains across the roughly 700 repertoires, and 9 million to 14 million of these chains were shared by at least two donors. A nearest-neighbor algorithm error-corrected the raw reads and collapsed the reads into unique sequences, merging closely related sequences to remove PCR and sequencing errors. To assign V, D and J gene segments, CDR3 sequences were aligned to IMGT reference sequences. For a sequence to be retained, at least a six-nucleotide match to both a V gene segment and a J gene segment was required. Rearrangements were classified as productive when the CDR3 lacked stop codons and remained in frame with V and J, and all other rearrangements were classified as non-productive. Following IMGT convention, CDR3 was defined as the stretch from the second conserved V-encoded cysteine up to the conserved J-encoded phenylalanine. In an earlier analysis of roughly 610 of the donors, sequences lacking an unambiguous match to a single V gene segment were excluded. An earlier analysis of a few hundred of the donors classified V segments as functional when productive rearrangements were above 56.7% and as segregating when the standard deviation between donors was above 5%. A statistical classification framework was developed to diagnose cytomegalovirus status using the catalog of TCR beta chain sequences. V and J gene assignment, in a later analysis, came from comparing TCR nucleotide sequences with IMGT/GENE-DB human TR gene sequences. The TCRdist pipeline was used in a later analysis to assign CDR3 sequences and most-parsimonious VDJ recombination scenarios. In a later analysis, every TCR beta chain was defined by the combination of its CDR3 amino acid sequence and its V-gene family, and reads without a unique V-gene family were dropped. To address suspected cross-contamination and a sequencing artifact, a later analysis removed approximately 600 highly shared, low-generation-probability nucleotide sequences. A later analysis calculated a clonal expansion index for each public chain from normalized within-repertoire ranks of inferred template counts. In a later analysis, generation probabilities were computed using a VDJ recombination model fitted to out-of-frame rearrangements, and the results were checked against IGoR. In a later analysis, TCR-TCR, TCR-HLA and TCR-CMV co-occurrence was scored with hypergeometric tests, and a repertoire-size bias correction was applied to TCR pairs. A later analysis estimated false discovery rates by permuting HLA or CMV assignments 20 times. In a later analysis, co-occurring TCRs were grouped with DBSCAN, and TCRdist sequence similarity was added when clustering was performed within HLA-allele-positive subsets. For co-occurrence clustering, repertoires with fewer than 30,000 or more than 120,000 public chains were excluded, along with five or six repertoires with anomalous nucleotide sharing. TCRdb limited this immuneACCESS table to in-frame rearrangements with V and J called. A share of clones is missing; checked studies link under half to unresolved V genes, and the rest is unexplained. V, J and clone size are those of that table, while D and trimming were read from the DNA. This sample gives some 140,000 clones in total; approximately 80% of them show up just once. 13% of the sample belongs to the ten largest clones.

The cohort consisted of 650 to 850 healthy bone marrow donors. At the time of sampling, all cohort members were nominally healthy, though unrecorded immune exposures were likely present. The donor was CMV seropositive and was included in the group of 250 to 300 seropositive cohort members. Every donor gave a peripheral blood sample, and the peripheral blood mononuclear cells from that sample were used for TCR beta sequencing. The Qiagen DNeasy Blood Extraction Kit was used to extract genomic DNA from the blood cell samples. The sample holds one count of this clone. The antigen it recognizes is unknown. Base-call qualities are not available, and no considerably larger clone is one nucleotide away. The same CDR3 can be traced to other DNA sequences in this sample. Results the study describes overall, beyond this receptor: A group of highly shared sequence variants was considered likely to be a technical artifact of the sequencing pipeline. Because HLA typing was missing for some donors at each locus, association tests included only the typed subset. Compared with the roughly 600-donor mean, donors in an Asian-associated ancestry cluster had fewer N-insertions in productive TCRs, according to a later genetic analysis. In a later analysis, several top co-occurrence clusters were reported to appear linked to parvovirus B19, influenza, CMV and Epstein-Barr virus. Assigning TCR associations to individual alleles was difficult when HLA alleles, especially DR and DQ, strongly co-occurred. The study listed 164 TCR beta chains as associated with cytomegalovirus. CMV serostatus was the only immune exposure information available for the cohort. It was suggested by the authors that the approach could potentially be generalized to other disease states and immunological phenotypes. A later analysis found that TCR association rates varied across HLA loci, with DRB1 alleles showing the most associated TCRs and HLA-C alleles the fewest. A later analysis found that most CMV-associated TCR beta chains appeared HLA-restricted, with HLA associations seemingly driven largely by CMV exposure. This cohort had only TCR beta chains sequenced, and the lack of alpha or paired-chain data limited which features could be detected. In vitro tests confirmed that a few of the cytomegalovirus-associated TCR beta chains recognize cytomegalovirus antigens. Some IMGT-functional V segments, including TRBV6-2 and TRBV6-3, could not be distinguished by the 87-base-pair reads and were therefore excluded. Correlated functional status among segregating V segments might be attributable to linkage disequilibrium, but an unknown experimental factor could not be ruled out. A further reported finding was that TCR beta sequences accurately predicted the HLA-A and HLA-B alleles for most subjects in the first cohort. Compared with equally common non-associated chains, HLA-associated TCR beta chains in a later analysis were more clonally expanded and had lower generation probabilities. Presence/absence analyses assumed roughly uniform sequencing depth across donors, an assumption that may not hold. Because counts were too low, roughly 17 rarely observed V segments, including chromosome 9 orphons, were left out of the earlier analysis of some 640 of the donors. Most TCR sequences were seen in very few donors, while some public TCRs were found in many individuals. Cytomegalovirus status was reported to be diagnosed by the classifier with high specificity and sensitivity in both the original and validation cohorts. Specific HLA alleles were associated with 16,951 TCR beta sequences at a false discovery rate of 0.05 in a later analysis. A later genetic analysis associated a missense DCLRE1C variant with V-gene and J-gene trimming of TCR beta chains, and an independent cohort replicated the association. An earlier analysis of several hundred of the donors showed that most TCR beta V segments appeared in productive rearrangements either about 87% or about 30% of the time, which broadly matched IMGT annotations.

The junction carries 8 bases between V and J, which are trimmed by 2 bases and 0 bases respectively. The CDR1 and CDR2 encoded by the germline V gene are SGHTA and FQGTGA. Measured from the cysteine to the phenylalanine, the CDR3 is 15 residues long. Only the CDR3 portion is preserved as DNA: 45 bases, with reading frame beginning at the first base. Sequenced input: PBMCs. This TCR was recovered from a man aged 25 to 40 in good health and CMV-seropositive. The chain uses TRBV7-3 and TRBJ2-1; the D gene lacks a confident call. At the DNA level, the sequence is TGTGCCAGCAGCTTATCTGGTAGCTCCTACAATGAGCAGTTCTTC. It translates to CASSLSGSSYNEQFF.